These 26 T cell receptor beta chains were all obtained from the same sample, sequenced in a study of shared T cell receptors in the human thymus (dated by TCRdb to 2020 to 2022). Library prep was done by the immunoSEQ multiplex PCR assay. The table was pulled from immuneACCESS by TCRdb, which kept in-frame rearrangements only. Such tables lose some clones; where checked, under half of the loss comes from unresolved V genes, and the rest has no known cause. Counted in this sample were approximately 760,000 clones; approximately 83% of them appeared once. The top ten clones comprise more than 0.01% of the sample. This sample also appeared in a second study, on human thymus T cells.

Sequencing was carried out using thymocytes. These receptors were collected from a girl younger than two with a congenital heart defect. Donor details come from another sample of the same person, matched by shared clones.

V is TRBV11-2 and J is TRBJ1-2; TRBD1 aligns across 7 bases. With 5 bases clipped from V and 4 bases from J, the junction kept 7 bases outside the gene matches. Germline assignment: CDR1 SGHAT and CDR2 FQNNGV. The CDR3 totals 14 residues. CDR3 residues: CASSKRQGPYGYTF. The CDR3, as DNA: TGTGCCAGCAGCAAAAGACAGGGTCCCTATGGCTACACCTTC.

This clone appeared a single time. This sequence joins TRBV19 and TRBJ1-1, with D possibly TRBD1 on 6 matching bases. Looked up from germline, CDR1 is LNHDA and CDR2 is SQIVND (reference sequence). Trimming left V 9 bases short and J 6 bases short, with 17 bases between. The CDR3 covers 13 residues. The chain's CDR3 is CASTGNLSPEAFF. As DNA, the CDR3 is TGTGCCAGCACAGGGAACCTATCTCCTGAAGCTTTCTTT.

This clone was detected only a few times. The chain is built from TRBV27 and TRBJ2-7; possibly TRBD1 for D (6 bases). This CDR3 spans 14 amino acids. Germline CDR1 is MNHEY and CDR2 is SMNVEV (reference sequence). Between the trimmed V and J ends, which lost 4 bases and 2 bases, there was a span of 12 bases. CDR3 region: CASSSGDTPYEQYF. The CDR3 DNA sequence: TGTGCCAGCAGTTCAGGGGACACCCCCTACGAGCAGTACTTC.

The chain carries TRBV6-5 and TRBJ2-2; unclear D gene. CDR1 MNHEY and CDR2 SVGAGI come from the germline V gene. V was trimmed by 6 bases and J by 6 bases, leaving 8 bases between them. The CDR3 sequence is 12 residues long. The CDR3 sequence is CASRPIPGELFF. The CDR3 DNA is TGTGCCAGCAGACCTATACCCGGGGAGCTGTTTTTT.

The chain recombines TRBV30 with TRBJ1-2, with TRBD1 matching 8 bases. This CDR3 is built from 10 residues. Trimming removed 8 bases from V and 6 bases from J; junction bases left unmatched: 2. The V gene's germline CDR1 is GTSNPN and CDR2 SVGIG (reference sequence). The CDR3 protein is CAGTGHGYTF. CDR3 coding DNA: TGTGCCGGGACAGGCCATGGCTACACCTTC.

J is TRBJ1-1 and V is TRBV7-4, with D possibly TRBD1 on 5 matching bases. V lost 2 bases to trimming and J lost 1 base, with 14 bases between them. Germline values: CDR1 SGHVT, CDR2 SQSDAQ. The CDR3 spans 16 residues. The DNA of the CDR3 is TGTGCCAGCAGCTTACCCCACCTAGGGGAGAACACTGAAGCTTTCTTT. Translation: CASSLPHLGENTEAFF.

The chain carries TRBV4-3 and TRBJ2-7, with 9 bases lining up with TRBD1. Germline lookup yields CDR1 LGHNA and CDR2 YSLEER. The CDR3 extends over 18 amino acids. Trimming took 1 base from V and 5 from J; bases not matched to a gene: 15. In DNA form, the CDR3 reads TGCGCCAGCAGCCAAGGGGAAGGTCGGACAGGGGAATCTGACGAGCAGTACTTC. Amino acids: CASSQGEGRTGESDEQYF.

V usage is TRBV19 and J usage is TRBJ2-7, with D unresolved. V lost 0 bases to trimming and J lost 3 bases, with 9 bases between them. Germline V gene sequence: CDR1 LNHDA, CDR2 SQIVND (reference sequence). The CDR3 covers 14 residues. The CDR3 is CASSIDGQYYEQYF. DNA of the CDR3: TGTGCCAGTAGTATAGATGGGCAATACTACGAGCAGTACTTC.

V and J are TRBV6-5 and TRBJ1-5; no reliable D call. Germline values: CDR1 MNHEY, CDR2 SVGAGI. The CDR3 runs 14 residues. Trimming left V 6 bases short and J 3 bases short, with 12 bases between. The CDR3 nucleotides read TGTGCCAGCAGCCATCGGTCCTTCAATCAGCCCCAGCATTTT. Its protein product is CASSHRSFNQPQHF.

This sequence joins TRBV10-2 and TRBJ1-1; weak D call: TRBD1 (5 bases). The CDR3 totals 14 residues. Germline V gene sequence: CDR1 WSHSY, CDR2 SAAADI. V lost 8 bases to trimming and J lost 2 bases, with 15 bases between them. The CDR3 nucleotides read TGCGCCAGCGGGGAAGGGGAGGACAACACTGAAGCTTTCTTT. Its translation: CASGEGEDNTEAFF.

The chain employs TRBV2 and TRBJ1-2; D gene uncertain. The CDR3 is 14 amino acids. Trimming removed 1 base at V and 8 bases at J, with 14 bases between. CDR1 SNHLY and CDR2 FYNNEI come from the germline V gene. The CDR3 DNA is TGTGCCAGCAGTGAAGTTGGAGGGTTGGAGGGCTACACCTTC. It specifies CASSEVGGLEGYTF.

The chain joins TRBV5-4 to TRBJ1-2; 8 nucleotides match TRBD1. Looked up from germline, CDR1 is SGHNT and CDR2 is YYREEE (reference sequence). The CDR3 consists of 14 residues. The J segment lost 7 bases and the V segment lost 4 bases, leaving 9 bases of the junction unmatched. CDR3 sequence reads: CASSPGQGASGYTF. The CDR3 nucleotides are TGTGCCAGCAGCCCCGGACAGGGAGCAAGTGGCTACACCTTC. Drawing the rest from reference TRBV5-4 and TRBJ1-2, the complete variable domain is ETGVTQSPTHLIKTRGQQVTLRCSSQSGHNTVSWYQQALGQGPQFIFQYYREEENGRGNFPPRFSGLQFPNYSSELNVNALELDDSALYLCASSPGQGASGYTFGSGTRLTVV.

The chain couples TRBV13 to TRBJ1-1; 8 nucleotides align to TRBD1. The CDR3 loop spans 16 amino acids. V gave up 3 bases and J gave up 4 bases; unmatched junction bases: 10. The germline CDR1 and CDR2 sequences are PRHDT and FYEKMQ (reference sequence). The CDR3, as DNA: TGTGCCAGCAGCTTTCGAGGCGGACAGGGATGCACTGAAGCTTTCTTT. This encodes CASSFRGGQGCTEAFF.

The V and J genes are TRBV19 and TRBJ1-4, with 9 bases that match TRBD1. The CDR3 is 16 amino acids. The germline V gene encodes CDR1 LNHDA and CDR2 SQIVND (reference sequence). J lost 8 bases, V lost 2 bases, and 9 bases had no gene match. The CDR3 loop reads CASSIISDRGGEKLFF. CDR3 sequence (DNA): TGTGCCAGTAGTATAATTTCCGACAGGGGGGGAGAAAAACTGTTTTTT. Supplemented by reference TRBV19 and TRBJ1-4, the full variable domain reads DGGITQSPKYLFRKEGQNVTLSCEQNLNHDAMYWYRQDPGQGLRLIYYSQIVNDFQKGDIAEGYSVSREKKESFPLTVTSAQKNPTAFYLCASSIISDRGGEKLFFGSGTQLSVL.

As DNA, the CDR3 is TGTGCCAGCAGCGAGACAGGCCAGAATGAAGCTTTCTTT. It translates to CASSETGQNEAFF. The V call is TRBV5-5, the J call TRBJ1-1; perhaps TRBD1 as D (6 bases). Germline CDR1 is SGHKS and CDR2 is YYEKEE (reference sequence). The V end was cut by 4 bases, the J end by 7 bases, with 14 bases between. The CDR3 runs 13 residues.

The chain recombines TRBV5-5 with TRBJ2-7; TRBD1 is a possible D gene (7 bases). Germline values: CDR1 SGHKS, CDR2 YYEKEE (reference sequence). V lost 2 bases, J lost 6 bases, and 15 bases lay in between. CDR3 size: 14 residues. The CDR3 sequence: CASSFPRGDGEQYF. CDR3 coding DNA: TGTGCCAGCAGCTTCCCCAGGGGGGACGGCGAGCAGTACTTC.

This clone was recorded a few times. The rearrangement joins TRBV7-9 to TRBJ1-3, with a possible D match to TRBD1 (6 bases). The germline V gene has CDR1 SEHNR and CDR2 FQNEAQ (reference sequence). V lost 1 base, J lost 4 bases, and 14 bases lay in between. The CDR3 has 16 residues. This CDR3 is CASSLGDTGRGNTIYF. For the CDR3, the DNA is TGTGCCAGCAGCTTAGGAGATACAGGGAGAGGAAACACCATATATTTT. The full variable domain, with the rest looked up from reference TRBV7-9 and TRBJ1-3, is DTGVSQNPRHKITKRGQNVTFRCDPISEHNRLYWYRQTLGQGPEFLTYFQNEAQLEKSRLLSDRFSAERPKGSFSTLEIQRTEQGDSAMYLCASSLGDTGRGNTIYFGEGSWLTVV.

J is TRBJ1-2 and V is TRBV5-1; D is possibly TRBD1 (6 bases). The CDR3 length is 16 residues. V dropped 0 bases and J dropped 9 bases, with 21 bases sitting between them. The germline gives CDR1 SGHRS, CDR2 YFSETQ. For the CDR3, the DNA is TGCGCCAGCAGCTTGGGCCCGGTAGACAGGATTGCCAGCTACACCTTC. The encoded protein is CASSLGPVDRIASYTF.

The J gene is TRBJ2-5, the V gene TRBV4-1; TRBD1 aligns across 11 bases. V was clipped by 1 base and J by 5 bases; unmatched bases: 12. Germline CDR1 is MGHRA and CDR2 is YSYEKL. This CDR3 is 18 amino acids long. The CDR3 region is CASSQGLMRTGGWETQYF. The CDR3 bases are TGCGCCAGCAGCCAAGGACTTATGCGGACAGGGGGCTGGGAGACCCAGTACTTC.

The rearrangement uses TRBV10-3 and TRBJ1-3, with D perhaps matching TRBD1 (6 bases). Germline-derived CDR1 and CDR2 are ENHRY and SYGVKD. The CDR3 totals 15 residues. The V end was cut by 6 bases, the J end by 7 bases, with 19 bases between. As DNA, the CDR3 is TGTGCCATCAGAATGCAGGGGTTCGGGGCGAACACCATATATTTT. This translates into CAIRMQGFGANTIYF.

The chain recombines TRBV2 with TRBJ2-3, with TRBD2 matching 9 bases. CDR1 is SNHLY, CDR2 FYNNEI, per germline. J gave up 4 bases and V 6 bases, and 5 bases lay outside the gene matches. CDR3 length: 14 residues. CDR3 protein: CASRGRGGSDTQYF. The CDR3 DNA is TGTGCCAGCAGGGGGCGGGGGGGCTCAGATACGCAGTATTTT.

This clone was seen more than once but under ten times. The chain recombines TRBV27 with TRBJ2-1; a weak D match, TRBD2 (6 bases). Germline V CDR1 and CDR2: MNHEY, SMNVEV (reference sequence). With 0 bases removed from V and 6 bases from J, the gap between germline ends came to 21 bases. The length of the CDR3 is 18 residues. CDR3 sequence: CASSLSACLGGLVNEQFF. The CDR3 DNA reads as TGTGCCAGCAGTTTATCGGCTTGTTTGGGGGGTTTAGTCAATGAGCAGTTCTTC.

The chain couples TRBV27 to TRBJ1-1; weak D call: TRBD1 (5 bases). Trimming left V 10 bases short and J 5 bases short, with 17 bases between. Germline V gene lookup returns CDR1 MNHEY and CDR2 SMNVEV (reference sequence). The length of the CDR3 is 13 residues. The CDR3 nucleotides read TGTGCCACCAAACGGGGGGTTGAGACTGAAGCTTTCTTT. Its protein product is CATKRGVETEAFF.

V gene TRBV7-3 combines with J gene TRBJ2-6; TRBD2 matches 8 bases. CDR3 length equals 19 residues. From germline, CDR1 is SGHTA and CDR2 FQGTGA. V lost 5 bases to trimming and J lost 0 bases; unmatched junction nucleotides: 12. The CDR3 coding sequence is TGTGCCAGCAGCCCCGCCCCGGGAGGGATAGACTCTGGGGCCAACGTCCTGACTTTC. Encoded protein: CASSPAPGGIDSGANVLTF.

In DNA form, the CDR3 reads TGTGCCAGCAGGCTAGCGGCTTACGAGCAGTACTTC. Translating it yields CASRLAAYEQYF. The chain couples TRBV6-6 to TRBJ2-7, with 7 bases fitting TRBD2. After removal of 6 bases from V and 4 bases from J, the junction contained 3 bases not matched to a gene. Germline V lookup: CDR1 MNHNY, CDR2 SVGAGI (reference sequence). The CDR3 contains 12 residues.

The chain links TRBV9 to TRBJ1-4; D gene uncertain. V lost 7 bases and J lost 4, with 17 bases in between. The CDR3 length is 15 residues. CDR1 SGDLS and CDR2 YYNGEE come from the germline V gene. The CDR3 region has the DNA TGTGCCAGCGGGGAATCCTGGGGAGGTAATGAAAAACTGTTTTTT. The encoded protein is CASGESWGGNEKLFF.